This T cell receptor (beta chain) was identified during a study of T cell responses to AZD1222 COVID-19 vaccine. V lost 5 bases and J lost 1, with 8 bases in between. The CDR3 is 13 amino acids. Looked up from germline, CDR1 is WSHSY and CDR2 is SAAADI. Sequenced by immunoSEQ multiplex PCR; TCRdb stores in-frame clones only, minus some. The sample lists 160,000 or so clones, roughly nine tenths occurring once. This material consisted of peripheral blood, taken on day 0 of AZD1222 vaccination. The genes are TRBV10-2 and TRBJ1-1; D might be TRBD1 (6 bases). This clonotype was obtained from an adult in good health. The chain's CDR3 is CASSLQGNTEAFF. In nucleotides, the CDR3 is TGCGCCAGCAGTTTACAGGGGAACACTGAAGCTTTCTTT.